This T cell receptor beta chain emerged from a study of radiotherapy plus CTLA-4 blockade in lung cancer. Study information: Among enrolled patients, less than 20% responded and 25% to 35% achieved disease control.

As to this clone: The antigen remains undetermined.

The table came from immunoSEQ multiplex PCR; TCRdb's copy has only in-frame clones and leaves some out. The sample lists tens of thousands of clones, approximately 80% occurring once. Enrolled patients, whose metastatic non-small-cell lung cancer was chemo-refractory, received focal radiation plus CTLA-4 blockade with ipilimumab. General study points: Early blood T cell clone dynamics reportedly forecast response best, with interferon-beta. Some TCR clones had been derived from tumors. These clones expanded in peripheral blood after radiotherapy plus ipilimumab.

The length of the CDR3 is 14 residues. Germline V gene sequence: CDR1 SGHTA, CDR2 FQGNSA. The ends lost 4 bases at V and 7 bases at J; junction bases unmatched: 8. The sample consisted of peripheral blood, taken from a patient treated with radiotherapy plus ipilimumab. The receptor was derived from a human donor with non-small cell lung cancer whose response to radiotherapy plus ipilimumab could not be evaluated. The chain links TRBV7-2 to TRBJ1-2; TRBD1 matches at 8 bases. The CDR3, as DNA: TGTGCCAGCAGCTATCAACAGGGGGGCGGTGGCTACACCTTC. It codes for CASSYQQGGGGYTF.